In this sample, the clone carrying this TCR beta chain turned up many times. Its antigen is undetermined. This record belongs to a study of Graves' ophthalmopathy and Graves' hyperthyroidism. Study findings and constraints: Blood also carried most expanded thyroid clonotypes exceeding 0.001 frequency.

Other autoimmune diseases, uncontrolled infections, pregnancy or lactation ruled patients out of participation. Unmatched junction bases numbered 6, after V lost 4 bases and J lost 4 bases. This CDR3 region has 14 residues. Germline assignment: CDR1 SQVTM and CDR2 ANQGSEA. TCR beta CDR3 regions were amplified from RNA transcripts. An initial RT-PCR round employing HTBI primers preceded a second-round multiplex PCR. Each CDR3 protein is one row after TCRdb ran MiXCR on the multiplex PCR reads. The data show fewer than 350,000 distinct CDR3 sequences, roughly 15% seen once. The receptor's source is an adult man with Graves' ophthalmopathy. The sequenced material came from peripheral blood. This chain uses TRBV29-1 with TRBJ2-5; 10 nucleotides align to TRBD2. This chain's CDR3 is CSVAGIAGGETQYF. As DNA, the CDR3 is TGCAGCGTTGCAGGAATAGCGGGAGGAGAGACCCAGTACTTC.